The T cell receptor (beta chain) under discussion was sequenced for a study of OX40 agonist ivuxolimab in advanced cancers. Study-level points and caveats: Researchers did not establish what antigens the expanded peripheral T cells target.

V was trimmed by 1 base and J by 3 bases, leaving 11 bases between them. Germline loops: CDR1 SGHRS, CDR2 YFSETQ. This CDR3 comprises 16 residues. Method: immunoSEQ multiplex PCR; TCRdb's copy keeps in-frame clones and lacks some. The data show tens of thousands of clones, around 84% seen once. Turning to this clone: The antigen is not known.

This TCR was recovered from an adult with an advanced solid tumor such as melanoma, head and neck, liver or kidney cancer. The input for sequencing was CD4+ or CD8+ T cells sorted from blood, taken in a trial of the OX40 agonist ivuxolimab. The V gene is TRBV5-1, the J gene TRBJ1-6; no clear D. CDR3 region: CASSLNTRLYNSPLHF. The DNA for the CDR3 is TGCGCCAGCAGCTTGAACACACGCCTCTATAATTCACCCCTCCACTTT.